What follows are 16 T cell receptor beta chains derived from one specimen sequenced in a study of blood T cell repertoires in COVID-19. This table comes from immunoSEQ multiplex PCR, and its TCRdb copy is limited to in-frame clones, with some not included. The table has some 390,000 clones, 80% to 90% seen once. Sequencing used PBMCs or T cells enriched from blood (not recorded which). The source of these receptors is a man aged 30-40 years who had recovered from COVID-19.

V and J are TRBV23-1 and TRBJ1-2; D might be TRBD1 (6 bases). TRBV23-1 is flagged as an ORF with uncertain function. The CDR3 consists of 15 residues. V was pared by 1 base and J by 0 bases, with 9 bases between. The CDR3 loop reads CASSQLGTSNYGYTF. CDR3 sequence (DNA): TGCGCCAGCAGTCAATTGGGGACATCTAACTATGGCTACACCTTC.

This chain uses TRBV18 with TRBJ1-5, with D possibly matching TRBD1 (6 bases). This CDR3 has 15 residues. V was shortened by 3 bases and J by 4 bases, with 13 bases between the two germline ends. Germline V gene lookup returns CDR1 KGHSH and CDR2 LQKENI. The CDR3 nucleotides are TGTGCCAGCTCACCCGCGGACAGACTAAATCAGCCCCAGCATTTT. Protein sequence: CASSPADRLNQPQHF.

Only one count was recorded for this clone. This chain links TRBV19 with TRBJ2-3; a weak D match, TRBD1 (5 bases). This CDR3 comprises 17 residues. V was shortened by 7 bases and J by 2 bases, with 22 bases between the two germline ends. Germline values: CDR1 LNHDA, CDR2 SQIVND (reference sequence). The CDR3: CASTPRAGGVYTDTQYF. CDR3 DNA sequence: TGTGCCAGTACCCCCAGGGCTGGCGGAGTTTACACAGATACGCAGTATTTT.

The V call is TRBV28, the J call TRBJ2-7; D is undetermined. The germline V gene has CDR1 MDHEN and CDR2 SYDVKM. The CDR3 runs to 15 residues. V was pared by 6 bases and J by 4 bases, with 19 bases between. CDR3 DNA: TGTGCCAGCAGCGAGTTAGGTTCCCGAGCGTACGAGCAGTACTTC. The encoded protein is CASSELGSRAYEQYF.

V usage is TRBV9 and J usage is TRBJ2-1, with D possibly matching TRBD1 (5 bases). Trimming took 3 bases from V and 8 from J, leaving 15 bases between them. Per the germline V gene, CDR1 is SGDLS and CDR2 is YYNGEE. The CDR3 is made up of 14 amino acids. CDR3 residues: CASSAGQSLYEQFF. Written as DNA, the CDR3 is TGTGCCAGCAGCGCCGGACAATCCCTATATGAGCAGTTCTTC.

A few counts support this clone. The genes are TRBV19 and TRBJ2-3; 9 nucleotides line up with TRBD1. In germline, CDR1 is LNHDA, CDR2 SQIVND (reference sequence). This CDR3 is 18 amino acids long. V lost 3 bases and J lost 2; bases outside the gene matches: 12. The CDR3: CASSIGFRGQGATDTQYF. CDR3 coding DNA: TGTGCCAGTAGTATTGGATTCAGGGGACAGGGAGCCACAGATACGCAGTATTTT.

This clone was seen only once. As DNA, the CDR3 is TGTGCCAGCAGGAGTCAGGGGAATTCACCCCTCCACTTT. This translates into CASRSQGNSPLHF. This rearrangement joins TRBV6-5 to TRBJ1-6; a possible D gene is TRBD1 (6 bases). The CDR3 length is 13 residues. V lost 6 bases and J lost 7, with 10 bases in between. The germline CDR1 and CDR2 sequences are MNHEY and SVGAGI.

V gene TRBV18 combines with J gene TRBJ2-2, with 8 positions matching TRBD2. The CDR3 is 15 residues long. Germline V CDR1 and CDR2: KGHSH, LQKENI. J was trimmed by 5 bases and V by 1 base; bases with no gene match: 3. The CDR3 reads CASSPRSGTTGELFF. The CDR3 coding sequence is TGTGCCAGCTCACCACGTAGCGGGACTACCGGGGAGCTGTTTTTT. Using reference TRBV18 and TRBJ2-2 for the parts outside the CDR3, the full variable domain is NAGVMQNPRHLVRRRGQEARLRCSPMKGHSHVYWYRQLPEEGLKFMVYLQKENIIDESGMPKERFSAEFPKEGPSILRIQQVVRGDSAAYFCASSPRSGTTGELFFGEGSRLTVL.

The chain joins TRBV5-4 to TRBJ2-2, with a tentative D call TRBD2 (6 bases). Trimming shortened V by 4 bases and J by 8 bases, and 9 bases separated the two germline ends. CDR3 length equals 12 residues. CDR1 and CDR2 from the germline V gene are SGHNT and YYREEE (reference sequence). The CDR3 DNA reads TGTGCCAGCAGCCTGGAGGGGGGGGAGCTGTTTTTT. It encodes CASSLEGGELFF.

J is TRBJ2-6 and V is TRBV12-3 or TRBV12-4; no clear D. V dropped 4 bases and J dropped 4 bases, with 5 bases sitting between them. The CDR3 is 13 amino acids. The CDR3 sequence is CASSSLGANVLTF. The CDR3 DNA reads as TGTGCCAGCAGTTCCCTCGGGGCCAACGTCCTGACTTTC.

The CDR3 here is CASSSPGRGQETQYF. Written as DNA, the CDR3 is TGTGCCAGCAGTTCCCCTGGACGGGGACAAGAGACCCAGTACTTC. The gene calls are TRBV28 and TRBJ2-5; TRBD2 might be the D (5 bases). The germline V gene encodes CDR1 MDHEN and CDR2 SYDVKM. The CDR3 runs 15 residues. The V end lost 4 bases, the J end lost 2 bases, and 14 bases lay between the germline ends.

This clone was counted a single time. The V gene is TRBV5-1, the J gene TRBJ2-4, with 11 bases matching TRBD2. This CDR3 spans 14 amino acids. V shed 3 bases and J 14 bases; nucleotides not matched to a gene: 10. CDR1 and CDR2 from the germline V gene are SGHRS and YFSETQ. DNA for the CDR3: TGCGCCAGCAGCTCGTTGACTAGCGGGAAGGCTGAGTACTTC. Protein product: CASSSLTSGKAEYF.

The chain recombines TRBV13 with TRBJ2-2; the D gene is possibly TRBD1 (6 bases). Trimming stripped 4 bases from V and 6 bases from J, with 21 bases between. This CDR3 has 17 residues. Per germline, CDR1 PRHDT and CDR2 FYEKMQ (reference sequence). CDR3 DNA: TGTGCCAGCAGCTCCCACCCCGACAGGCGCGCATCCGGGGAGCTGTTTTTT. Residues: CASSSHPDRRASGELFF.

Remarks on this clone: This same CDR3 is encoded by further DNA sequences in the sample. CDR3 loop: CASRKGQGGQPQHF. DNA of the CDR3: TGTGCCAGCAGAAAGGGACAGGGCGGTCAGCCCCAGCATTTT. The rearrangement joins TRBV28 to TRBJ1-5; 9 bases match TRBD1. CDR1 is MDHEN and CDR2 is SYDVKM in the germline V gene. With 6 bases clipped from V and 6 bases from J, the junction kept 6 bases outside the gene matches. The CDR3 is 14 amino acids.

This clone was detected only once. The chain links TRBV7-8 to TRBJ2-3, with 8 bases identical to TRBD1. Looked up from germline, CDR1 is SGHVS and CDR2 is FQNEAQ. CDR3 length: 16 amino acids. V lost 5 bases to trimming and J lost 5 bases; unmatched junction nucleotides: 12. CDR3 protein: CASSPHDRGGRDTQYF. The DNA for the CDR3 is TGTGCCAGCAGCCCACACGACAGGGGAGGTAGAGATACGCAGTATTTT.

The chain recombines TRBV4-2 with TRBJ1-4; D gene uncertain. Looked up from germline, CDR1 is LGHNA and CDR2 is YNFKEQ. The CDR3 sequence is 16 residues long. V lost 1 base, J lost 5 bases, and 14 bases lay in between. The CDR3 coding sequence is TGTGCCAGCAGCCAAGTAGCGTACGGTAAAAATGAAAAACTGTTTTTT. It yields the protein CASSQVAYGKNEKLFF.